This T cell receptor beta chain appears in the sequencing data of a study of blood T cell repertoires in COVID-19. Across the study: T cells, B-cell-depleted T cells, or PBMCs supplied cDNA or gDNA.

V shed 4 bases, J shed 0 bases, and the junction held 7 bases outside the gene matches. The CDR3 is 16 amino acids. CDR1 SGHDN and CDR2 FVKESK come from the germline V gene. Profiled with immunoSEQ multiplex PCR; TCRdb holds only in-frame clones, not every one. The data contain fewer than 300,000 clones, roughly 85% of them singletons. The TCR sequence derives from a woman aged 50 to 65 who had recovered from COVID-19. Sequenced material: peripheral blood. The chain is built from TRBV14 and TRBJ2-7, with 9 bases lining up with TRBD1. CDR3 coding DNA: TGTGCCAGCAGCCCGAACAGGGGGCCGAGCTCCTACGAGCAGTACTTC. Its translation is CASSPNRGPSSYEQYF.